The present T cell receptor beta chain was sequenced within a study of blood T cell repertoires in COVID-19 (dated by TCRdb to between 2020 and 2021). About the full investigation: Samples from collaborators originated in the United States, Italy and Spain and spanned both the acute and convalescent phases of COVID-19. The prospective study material was composed of cDNA or gDNA derived from T cells, B-cell-depleted T cells, or PBMCs. Deeply sampled blood TCRbeta repertoires from subjects exposed to, actively infected with, or recovered from COVID-19 were included in the dataset. The repertoires were released in a freely available public database meant as a resource for research on the immune response to SARS-CoV-2. Samples were obtained from the ongoing ImmuneRACE study (first 160 participants) and from 1,254 subjects provided by 6 global collaborators. The sample metadata nearly always contained a de-identified subject ID, COVID-19 status, age in years and sex. Where available, HLA class I and class II types were taken from metadata supplied by the sample provider and were not determined by assay-based typing.

TCRbeta CDR3 regions were amplified from genomic DNA by means of the immunoSEQ Assay, a bias-controlled multiplex PCR. The paper's data handling went like this. Within the assay, amplification of reference gene primers was used to estimate how many nucleated cells each sample contained. Sequence reads were collapsed and filtered to measure the absolute abundance of every unique TCRbeta CDR3 rearrangement. For each sample, productive Simpson clonality was calculated as the square root of Simpson's diversity index over productive rearrangements. In TCRdb, the immuneACCESS table is reduced to in-frame sequences with V and J assigned. These tables do not hold every clone; where another copy was compared, an unresolved V gene accounts for under half, and the others remain unexplained. The V and J calls and clone size come from that table; D and trimming were worked out from the DNA. Counted in this sample were tens of thousands of clones; approximately 86% of them appeared once. More than 1.5% of the sample goes to the ten largest clones.

As for this clone: Its antigen is currently not known. Nothing much larger sits one base from this clone, and base qualities are not available.

What the research found in general, with its limitations: The amount of clinical and demographic metadata varied by source and participant and was provided uncurated.

The collaborating institutions used their own protocols to collect whole blood in K2EDTA tubes. For TCRbeta analysis, collaborators shipped samples in one of three forms: frozen whole blood, isolated PBMCs, or DNA extracted from either of those sample types. For CDR1 and CDR2, the germline V gene lists SNHLY and FYNNEI. The CDR3 measures 14 amino acids from cysteine to phenylalanine. Of the read, only the CDR3 DNA is kept; its 42 bases are in frame from base 1. A distance of 8 bases separates the germline ends of V and J, which lose 2 bases and 4 bases respectively. The receptor comes from a woman of 80 years or more with active or convalescent COVID-19. The sequence joins TRBV2 to TRBJ2-2, with the identity of the D gene unclear. Source material: peripheral blood. The DNA reads TGTGCCAGCAGTGAAAGCCTGCCCACCGGGGAGCTGTTTTTT. Its protein is CASSESLPTGELFF. Joined to the reference TRBV2 and TRBJ2-2 proteins, this CDR3 gives the full variable domain: EPEVTQTPSHQVTQMGQEVILRCVPISNHLYFYWYRQILGQKVEFLVSFYNNEISEKSEIFDDQFSVERPDGSNFTLKIRSTKLEDSAMYFCASSESLPTGELFFGEGSRLTVL.